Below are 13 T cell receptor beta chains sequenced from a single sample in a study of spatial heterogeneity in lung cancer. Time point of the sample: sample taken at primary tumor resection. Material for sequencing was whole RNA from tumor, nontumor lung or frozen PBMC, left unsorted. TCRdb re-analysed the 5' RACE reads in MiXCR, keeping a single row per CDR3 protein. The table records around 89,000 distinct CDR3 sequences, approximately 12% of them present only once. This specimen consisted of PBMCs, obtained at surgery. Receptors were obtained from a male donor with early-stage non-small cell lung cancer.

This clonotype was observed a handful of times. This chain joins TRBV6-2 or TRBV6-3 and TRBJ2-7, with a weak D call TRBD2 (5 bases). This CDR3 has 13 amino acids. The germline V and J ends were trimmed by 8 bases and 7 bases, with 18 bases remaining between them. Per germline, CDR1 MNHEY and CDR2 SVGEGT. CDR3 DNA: TGTGCCAGCCGAGGGCCACTCCCTAGTGAGCAGTACTTC. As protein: CASRGPLPSEQYF.

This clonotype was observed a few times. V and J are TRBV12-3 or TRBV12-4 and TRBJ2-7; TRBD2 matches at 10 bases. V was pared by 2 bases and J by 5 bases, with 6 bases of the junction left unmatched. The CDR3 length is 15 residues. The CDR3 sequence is CASSLSGLARHEQYF. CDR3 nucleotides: TGTGCCAGCAGTTTATCGGGACTAGCGCGGCACGAGCAGTACTTC.

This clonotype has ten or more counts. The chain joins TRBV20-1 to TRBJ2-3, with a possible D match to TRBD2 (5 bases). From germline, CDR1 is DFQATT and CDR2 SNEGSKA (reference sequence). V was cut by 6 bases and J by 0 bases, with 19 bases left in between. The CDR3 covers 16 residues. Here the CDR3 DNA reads TGCAGTGCGATACACCTAGCCGGACGTAGCACAGATACGCAGTATTTT. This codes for CSAIHLAGRSTDTQYF.

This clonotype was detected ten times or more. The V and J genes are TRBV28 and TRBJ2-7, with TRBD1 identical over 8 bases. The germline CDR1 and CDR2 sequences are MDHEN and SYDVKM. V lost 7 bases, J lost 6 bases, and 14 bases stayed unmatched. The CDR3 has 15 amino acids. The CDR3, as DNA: TGTGCCAGCACCATTACGGGGACAGGCGCGGGCGAGCAGTACTTC. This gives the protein CASTITGTGAGEQYF.

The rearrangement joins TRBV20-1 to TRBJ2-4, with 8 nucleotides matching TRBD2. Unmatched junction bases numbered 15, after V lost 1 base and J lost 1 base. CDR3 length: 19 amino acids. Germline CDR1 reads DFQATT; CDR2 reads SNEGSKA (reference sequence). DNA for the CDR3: TGCAGTGCTAGAGGAGGCCAGCGGGAGATCATTGCGGCCAAAAACATTCAGTACTTC. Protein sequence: CSARGGQREIIAAKNIQYF.

CDR3 protein: CASSRGETPTEAFF. CDR3 sequence (DNA): TGTGCCAGCAGCCGCGGCGAGACTCCCACTGAAGCTTTCTTT. The V gene is TRBV7-9, the J gene TRBJ1-1; D is ambiguous. Deletions cut 5 bases from V and 4 bases from J, with 14 bases between. Per the germline V gene, CDR1 is SEHNR and CDR2 is FQNEAQ (reference sequence). This CDR3 region has 14 residues.

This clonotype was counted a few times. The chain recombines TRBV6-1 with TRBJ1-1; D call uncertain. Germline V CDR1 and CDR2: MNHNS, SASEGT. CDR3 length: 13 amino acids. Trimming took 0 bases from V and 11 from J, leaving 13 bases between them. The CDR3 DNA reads TGTGCCAGCAGTGAAGCGTTCCGGGTTTCGGCTTTCTTT. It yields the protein CASSEAFRVSAFF.

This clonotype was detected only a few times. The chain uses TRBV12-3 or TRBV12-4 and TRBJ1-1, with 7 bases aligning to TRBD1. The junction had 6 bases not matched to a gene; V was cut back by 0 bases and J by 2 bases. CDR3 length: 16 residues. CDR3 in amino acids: CASSLAGTAINTEAFF. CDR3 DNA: TGTGCCAGCAGTTTAGCCGGGACAGCTATAAACACTGAAGCTTTCTTT.

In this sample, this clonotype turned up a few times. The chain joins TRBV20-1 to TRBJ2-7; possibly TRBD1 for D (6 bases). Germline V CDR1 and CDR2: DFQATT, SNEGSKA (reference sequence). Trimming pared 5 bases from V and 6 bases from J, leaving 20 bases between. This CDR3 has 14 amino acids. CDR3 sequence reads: CSAGRLTGSAEQYF. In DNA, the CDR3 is TGCAGTGCTGGACGATTGACAGGCTCCGCCGAGCAGTACTTC.

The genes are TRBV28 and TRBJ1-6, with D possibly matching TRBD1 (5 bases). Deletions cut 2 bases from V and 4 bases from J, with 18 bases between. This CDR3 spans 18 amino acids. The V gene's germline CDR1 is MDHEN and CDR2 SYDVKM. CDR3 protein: CASSLSWDLYPYNSPLHF. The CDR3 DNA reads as TGTGCCAGCAGTTTAAGTTGGGACCTTTACCCATATAATTCACCCCTCCACTTT.

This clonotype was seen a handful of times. CDR3 amino acids: CASSLNPGQLHTGELFF. In DNA form, the CDR3 reads TGTGCCAGCAGCCTGAACCCCGGACAGCTTCACACCGGGGAGCTGTTTTTT. This chain uses TRBV5-4 with TRBJ2-2, with D maybe TRBD1 (6 bases). V was trimmed by 4 bases and J by 3 bases, leaving 19 bases between them. From germline, CDR1 is SGHNT and CDR2 YYREEE (reference sequence). This CDR3 region has 17 residues. The full variable domain, its missing parts supplied by reference TRBV5-4 and TRBJ2-2, is ETGVTQSPTHLIKTRGQQVTLRCSSQSGHNTVSWYQQALGQGPQFIFQYYREEENGRGNFPPRFSGLQFPNYSSELNVNALELDDSALYLCASSLNPGQLHTGELFFGEGSRLTVL.

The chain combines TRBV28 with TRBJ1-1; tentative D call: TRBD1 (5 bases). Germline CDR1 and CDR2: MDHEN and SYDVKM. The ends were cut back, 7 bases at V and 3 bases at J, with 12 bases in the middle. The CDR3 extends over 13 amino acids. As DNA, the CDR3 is TGTGCCAGCACCCCGGGGGTGGACACTGAAGCTTTCTTT. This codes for CASTPGVDTEAFF.

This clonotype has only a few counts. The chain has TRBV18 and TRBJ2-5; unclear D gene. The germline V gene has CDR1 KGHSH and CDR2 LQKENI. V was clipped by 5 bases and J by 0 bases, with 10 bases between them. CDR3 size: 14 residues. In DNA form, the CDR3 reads TGTGCCAGCTCAATAAGCCCCCACCAAGAGACCCAGTACTTC. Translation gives CASSISPHQETQYF.